This T cell receptor beta chain is from a study of T cell responses to AZD1222 COVID-19 vaccine. Study conclusions and caveats: Of spike-specific TCRs, nearly half reportedly target regions left unmutated in variants. Clonal diversity may have been underestimated in mostly white British donors. Repertoires were obtained only post-peak T cell response. At baseline, seropositivity was found in only a handful of AZD1222 recipients.

Clones were sequenced by immunoSEQ multiplex PCR, and TCRdb holds only the in-frame ones, with some missing. In the table there are around 200,000 clones, around 94% of which are singletons. As to this clone: Its antigen is as yet unknown.

Sequencing used peripheral blood, obtained 28 days after the second AZD1222 dose. The receptor comes from an adult who received the AZD1222 COVID-19 vaccine.

The chain's CDR3 is CASRGTGGTYEQYF. Written as DNA, the CDR3 is TGTGCCAGCAGAGGGACAGGGGGGACCTACGAGCAGTACTTC. This chain links TRBV5-6 with TRBJ2-7; 11 bases align to TRBD1. The CDR3 loop spans 14 amino acids. V dropped 5 bases and J dropped 2; count of bases not matched to a gene: 3. Germline CDR1 reads SGHDT; CDR2 reads YYEEEE.